This entry lists 17 T cell receptor beta chains sequenced from one sample in a study of OX40 agonist ivuxolimab in advanced cancers. Using immunoSEQ multiplex PCR, the repertoire was profiled, and TCRdb retains in-frame clones only, with some absent. The sample shows about 55,000 clones, around four fifths of them seen only once. The source material was CD4+ or CD8+ T cells sorted from blood, sampled in a trial of the OX40 agonist ivuxolimab. The source is an adult with an advanced solid tumor such as melanoma, head and neck, liver or kidney cancer.

The chain employs TRBV18 and TRBJ1-4, with D perhaps matching TRBD1 (5 bases). There are 16 residues in the CDR3. The ends were cut back, 1 base at V and 6 bases at J, with 15 bases in the middle. Germline CDR1 reads KGHSH; CDR2 reads LQKENI. As DNA, the CDR3 is TGTGCCAGCTCACCACTACGGCGGACACAAGATGAAAAACTGTTTTTT. Its protein is CASSPLRRTQDEKLFF.

The chain couples TRBV4-1 to TRBJ2-7, with D possibly TRBD2 on 6 matching bases. Trimming left V 4 bases short and J 2 bases short, with 12 bases between. CDR3 size: 14 residues. Germline V gene data show CDR1 as MGHRA and CDR2 as YSYEKL. CDR3 sequence: CASSRTEGPYEQYF. CDR3 sequence (DNA): TGCGCCAGCAGCCGAACGGAGGGGCCCTACGAGCAGTACTTC.

This clone showed up just a few times. The rearrangement links TRBV10-3 to TRBJ1-5, with no clear D. Deletions cut 9 bases from V and 3 bases from J, with 9 bases between. The germline V gene has CDR1 ENHRY and CDR2 SYGVKD. This CDR3 comprises 12 residues. The CDR3 bases are TGTGCCATGGGTCCCGACAATCAGCCCCAGCATTTT. Translation: CAMGPDNQPQHF.

The chain is built from TRBV4-1 and TRBJ1-2; D is unclear. The ends were cut back, 7 bases at V and 6 bases at J, with 15 bases in the middle. From germline, CDR1 is MGHRA and CDR2 YSYEKL. This CDR3 is built from 13 residues. Here the CDR3 reads CASTPGRSDGYTF. The CDR3 coding sequence is TGCGCCAGCACCCCCGGGCGGTCCGATGGCTACACCTTC.

Remarks on this clone: Compared with germline, one end of the junction differs, possibly owing to a read error. V usage is TRBV10-3 and J usage is TRBJ2-1, with D possibly called TRBD1 or TRBD2 (5 bases each). Germline V gene sequence: CDR1 ENHRY, CDR2 SYGVKD. This CDR3 comprises 21 residues. This chain's CDR3 is CVITGTIISRPLSGAYNEQFF. CDR3 DNA sequence: TGTGTCATCACTGGGACGATTATTAGTAGGCCTTTATCGGGCGCCTACAATGAGCAGTTCTTC.

This chain uses TRBV18 with TRBJ2-2; D not resolved. Trimming pared 3 bases from V and 1 base from J, leaving 6 bases between. Germline V CDR1 and CDR2: KGHSH, LQKENI. CDR3 length: 14 residues. CDR3 loop: CASSPSKNTGELFF. As DNA, the CDR3 is TGTGCCAGCTCACCCTCCAAGAACACCGGGGAGCTGTTTTTT.

The chain has TRBV7-9 and TRBJ2-5, with D hard to call. This CDR3 contains 15 residues. Deletions cut 1 base from V and 1 base from J, with 10 bases between. Germline-derived CDR1 and CDR2 are SEHNR and FQNEAQ (reference sequence). The CDR3 reads CASSLGRVPQETQYF. DNA for the CDR3: TGTGCCAGCAGCTTAGGACGGGTCCCCCAAGAGACCCAGTACTTC.

This sequence joins TRBV19 and TRBJ2-7; a possible D gene is TRBD2 (5 bases). Between the trimmed V and J ends, which lost 10 bases and 5 bases, there was a span of 24 bases. The CDR3 sequence is 15 residues long. Germline CDR1 is LNHDA and CDR2 is SQIVND (reference sequence). The CDR3 sequence is CATGLLVGAAHEQYF. The CDR3 nucleotides are TGTGCCACCGGGCTTTTAGTGGGAGCAGCCCACGAGCAGTACTTC.

The gene calls are TRBV28 and TRBJ2-7, with TRBD1 matching 9 bases. V was pared by 2 bases and J by 0 bases, with 8 bases of the junction left unmatched. The CDR3 has 17 amino acids. Germline V gives CDR1 MDHEN, CDR2 SYDVKM. Here the CDR3 DNA reads TGTGCCAGCAGTTTAATACCGGGACAGGGCTTCTCCTACGAGCAGTACTTC. This translates into CASSLIPGQGFSYEQYF. Complete variable domain (other parts from reference TRBV28 and TRBJ2-7): DVKVTQSSRYLVKRTGEKVFLECVQDMDHENMFWYRQDPGLGLRLIYFSYDVKMKEKGDIPEGYSVSREKKERFSLILESASTNQTSMYLCASSLIPGQGFSYEQYFGPGTRLTVT.

V usage is TRBV7-8 and J usage is TRBJ1-4, with 12 bases identical to TRBD1. The CDR3 spans 17 residues. Trimming took 0 bases from V and 2 from J; bases not matched to a gene: 1. Germline V gene data show CDR1 as SGHVS and CDR2 as FQNEAQ. CDR3 amino acids: CASSLAGTGGTNEKLFF. DNA of the CDR3: TGTGCCAGCAGCTTAGCAGGGACAGGGGGCACTAATGAAAAACTGTTTTTT.

The rearrangement links TRBV5-1 to TRBJ2-7; 7 bases map to TRBD1. After removal of 4 bases from V and 4 bases from J, the junction contained 2 bases not matched to a gene. The CDR3 contains 12 residues. The germline V gene has CDR1 SGHRS and CDR2 YFSETQ. In DNA form, the CDR3 reads TGCGCCAGCAGCCCGGACAGGTACGAGCAGTACTTC. Encoded protein: CASSPDRYEQYF.

V is TRBV11-1 and J is TRBJ2-5; perhaps TRBD1 as D (6 bases). V dropped 4 bases and J dropped 4 bases, with 10 bases sitting between them. Germline V gene sequence: CDR1 SGHAT, CDR2 FQDESV (reference sequence). The CDR3 runs to 13 residues. The CDR3 protein is CASSYDRLETQYF. The CDR3, as DNA: TGTGCCAGCAGCTACGACAGGCTAGAGACCCAGTACTTC.

This chain uses TRBV6-5 with TRBJ2-7, with D unresolved. The V end lost 6 bases, the J end lost 6 bases, and 15 bases lay between the germline ends. Germline CDR1 and CDR2: MNHEY and SVGAGI. This CDR3 contains 13 residues. In DNA, the CDR3 is TGTGCCAGCAGACAACTCCGATCAGGCGAGCAGTACTTC. Protein product: CASRQLRSGEQYF.

The J gene is TRBJ2-3, the V gene TRBV19; TRBD1 aligns across 7 bases. Germline trimming cut 9 bases from V and 1 base from J; bases unmatched to any gene: 7. The CDR3 contains 14 residues. In germline, CDR1 is LNHDA, CDR2 SQIVND (reference sequence). CDR3 region: CASRKGAGTDTQYF. DNA of the CDR3: TGTGCCAGCAGGAAGGGGGCGGGCACAGATACGCAGTATTTT.

V and J are TRBV7-9 and TRBJ1-3; D is possibly TRBD1 (5 bases). This CDR3 contains 15 residues. Germline V gene sequence: CDR1 SEHNR, CDR2 FQNEAQ (reference sequence). The ends were cut back, 8 bases at V and 0 bases at J, with 14 bases in the middle. The CDR3 bases are TGTGCCAGCGTCATCAGGACATCCTCTGGAAACACCATATATTTT. It encodes CASVIRTSSGNTIYF.

V and J are TRBV9 and TRBJ1-2; D unresolved. The V gene's germline CDR1 is SGDLS and CDR2 YYNGEE. Between the trimmed V and J ends, which lost 4 bases and 8 bases, there was a span of 27 bases. The length of the CDR3 is 17 residues. The CDR3 DNA follows: TGTGCCAGCAGCCCTCGCCAGCGGATACTTGTAGAATTAGGCTACACCTTC. Amino acids: CASSPRQRILVELGYTF.

V is TRBV6-5 and J is TRBJ2-4, with D perhaps TRBD1 (7 bases). V was cut by 0 bases and J by 9 bases, with 15 bases left in between. CDR1 and CDR2 (germline): MNHEY, SVGAGI. This CDR3 contains 15 residues. The DNA for the CDR3 is TGTGCCAGCAGTTACTCGGGAACAGGGGAGGCCATTCAGTACTTC. This encodes CASSYSGTGEAIQYF.